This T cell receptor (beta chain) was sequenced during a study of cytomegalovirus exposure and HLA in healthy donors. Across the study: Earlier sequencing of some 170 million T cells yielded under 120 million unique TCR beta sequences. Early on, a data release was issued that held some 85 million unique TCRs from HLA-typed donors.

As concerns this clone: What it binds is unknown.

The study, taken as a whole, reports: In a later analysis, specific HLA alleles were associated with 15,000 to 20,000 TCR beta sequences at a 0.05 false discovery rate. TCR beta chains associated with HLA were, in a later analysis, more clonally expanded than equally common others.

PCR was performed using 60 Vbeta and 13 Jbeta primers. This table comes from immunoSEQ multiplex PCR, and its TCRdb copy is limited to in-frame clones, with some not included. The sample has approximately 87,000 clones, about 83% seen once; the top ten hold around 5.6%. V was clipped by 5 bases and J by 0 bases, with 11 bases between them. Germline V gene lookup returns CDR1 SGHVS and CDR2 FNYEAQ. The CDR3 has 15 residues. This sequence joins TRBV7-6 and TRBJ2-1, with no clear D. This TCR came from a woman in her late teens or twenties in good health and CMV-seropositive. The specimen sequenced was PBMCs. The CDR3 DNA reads TGTGCCAGCAGCCCCTCGAGGAGCTCCTACAATGAGCAGTTCTTC. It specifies CASSPSRSSYNEQFF. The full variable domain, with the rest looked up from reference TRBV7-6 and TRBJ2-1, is GAGVSQSPRYKVTKRGQDVALRCDPISGHVSLYWYRQALGQGPEFLTYFNYEAQQDKSGLPNDRFSAERPEGSISTLTIQRTEQRDSAMYRCASSPSRSSYNEQFFGPGTRLTVL.